A single sample gave rise to the 32 T cell receptor beta chains below, sequenced in a study of cytomegalovirus exposure and HLA in healthy donors. The PCR ran on 60 Vbeta and 13 Jbeta primers. Method: immunoSEQ multiplex PCR; TCRdb's copy keeps in-frame clones and lacks some. The sample holds about 180,000 clones, just under 80% seen once. Sequencing used PBMCs. All receptors derive from a young woman in good health and CMV-seronegative.

This sequence joins TRBV10-3 and TRBJ2-7; possibly TRBD2 for D (5 bases). The germline V gene has CDR1 ENHRY and CDR2 SYGVKD. With 0 bases removed from V and 0 bases from J, the gap between germline ends came to 12 bases. CDR3 length: 16 amino acids. The CDR3 protein is CAISESPYGGSYEQYF. DNA for the CDR3: TGTGCCATCAGTGAGTCTCCCTACGGAGGCTCCTACGAGCAGTACTTC.

In this sample, this clone turned up once. V usage is TRBV5-1 and J usage is TRBJ1-1, with TRBD1 identical over 8 bases. This CDR3 contains 21 residues. Trimming at V came to 4 bases and at J to 1 base, leaving 24 bases not matched to a gene. Germline values: CDR1 SGHRS, CDR2 YFSETQ. CDR3 DNA: TGCGCCAGCAGCCCAAACTCCGGACAGGGTTCAGCCCAGTACAAGAACACTGAAGCTTTCTTT. It is translated as CASSPNSGQGSAQYKNTEAFF.

The sample holds one count of this clone. The gene calls are TRBV6-5 and TRBJ1-4; 9 bases are shared with TRBD1. From germline, CDR1 is MNHEY and CDR2 SVGAGI. The ends lost 5 bases at V and 5 bases at J; junction bases unmatched: 6. This CDR3 has 15 amino acids. The CDR3 region is CASSTNRGPNEKLFF. DNA of the CDR3: TGTGCCAGCAGTACAAACAGGGGGCCCAATGAAAAACTGTTTTTT.

This clone showed up just a few times. The V call is TRBV10-1, the J call TRBJ2-3, with 9 bases lining up with TRBD2. The CDR3 is 15 residues long. Germline V lookup: CDR1 WNHNN, CDR2 SYGVQD (reference sequence). The J segment lost 6 bases and the V segment lost 4 bases, leaving 8 bases of the junction unmatched. The CDR3 DNA sequence: TGCGCCAGCAGTGTCCGCGGGGGGGCCGAGGATACGCAGTATTTT. This sequence encodes CASSVRGGAEDTQYF.

The chain couples TRBV4-3 to TRBJ2-3; TRBD1 is a possible D gene (5 bases). Germline V gene data show CDR1 as LGHNA and CDR2 as YSLEER. The CDR3 runs to 15 residues. The CDR3 reads CYPFRAARGTDTQYF. In nucleotides, the CDR3 is TGCTACCCCTTCCGAGCAGCCAGGGGCACAGATACGCAGTATTTT.

The rearrangement joins TRBV29-1 to TRBJ1-1; TRBD1 agrees at 10 bases. Germline V gene sequence: CDR1 SQVTM, CDR2 ANQGSEA. With 7 bases clipped from V and 4 bases from J, the junction kept 12 bases outside the gene matches. CDR3 length: 15 residues. The CDR3 bases are TGCAGCGCCTGGGGCCCGGACAGGGGGGGCACTGAAGCTTTCTTT. Its protein is CSAWGPDRGGTEAFF.

V usage is TRBV2 and J usage is TRBJ1-1, with 8 nucleotides matching TRBD1. In germline, CDR1 is SNHLY, CDR2 FYNNEI. With V trimmed by 5 bases and J by 0 bases, 5 bases remained unmatched. CDR3 size: 15 residues. CDR3 amino acids: CASSHRQGMNTEAFF. The CDR3 DNA reads TGTGCCAGCAGTCACAGACAGGGGATGAACACTGAAGCTTTCTTT.

The J gene is TRBJ1-5, the V gene TRBV9; no clear D. The CDR3 spans 15 residues. Trimming took 4 bases from V and 4 from J, leaving 15 bases between them. CDR1 SGDLS and CDR2 YYNGEE come from the germline V gene. CDR3 nucleotide sequence: TGTGCCAGCAGCCCGGGCCTGGGAGGGAATCAGCCCCAGCATTTT. The encoded protein is CASSPGLGGNQPQHF.

This chain links TRBV7-3 with TRBJ1-1; no firm D call. The CDR3 consists of 13 residues. Germline CDR1 and CDR2: SGHTA and FQGTGA. Trimming left V 4 bases short and J 4 bases short, with 10 bases between. The CDR3: CASSWAEITEAFF. The CDR3 DNA follows: TGTGCCAGCAGCTGGGCAGAAATCACTGAAGCTTTCTTT. The full variable domain, in which reference TRBV7-3 and TRBJ1-1 provide the parts outside the CDR3, is GAGVSQTPSNKVTEKGKYVELRCDPISGHTALYWYRQSLGQGPEFLIYFQGTGAADDSGLPNDRFFAVRPEGSVSTLKIQRTERGDSAVYLCASSWAEITEAFFGQGTRLTVV.

This sequence joins TRBV9 and TRBJ1-6; unclear D gene. The CDR3 loop spans 16 amino acids. Trimming removed 0 bases from V and 7 bases from J, with 14 bases in between. Per germline, CDR1 SGDLS and CDR2 YYNGEE. The CDR3 spells CASSVDMGGLNSPLHF. CDR3 nucleotide sequence: TGTGCCAGCAGCGTAGATATGGGAGGACTAAATTCACCCCTCCACTTT. The entire variable domain, with the rest obtained from reference TRBV9 and TRBJ1-6, is as follows: DSGVTQTPKHLITATGQRVTLRCSPRSGDLSVYWYQQSLDQGLQFLIQYYNGEERAKGNILERFSAQQFPDLHSELNLSSLELGDSALYFCASSVDMGGLNSPLHFGNGTRLTVT.

This chain connects TRBV27 to TRBJ1-2; 10 bases line up with TRBD1. CDR1 and CDR2 from the germline V gene are MNHEY and SMNVEV (reference sequence). The ends lost 5 bases at V and 2 bases at J; junction bases unmatched: 5. This CDR3 spans 15 amino acids. In nucleotides, the CDR3 is TGTGCCAGCAGTCCCTTGGGACAGGGGAACTATGGCTACACCTTC. Translated: CASSPLGQGNYGYTF.

This clone was seen only a few times. The rearrangement uses TRBV6-6 and TRBJ1-1; D ambiguous. Germline CDR1 MNHNY, CDR2 SVGAGI (reference sequence). The CDR3 is 15 amino acids. V lost 7 bases and J lost 1, with 16 bases in between. The CDR3 coding sequence is TGTGCCAGCACCCTTACGGGATCTGGGAACACTGAAGCTTTCTTT. Its translation: CASTLTGSGNTEAFF.

The rearrangement uses TRBV5-6 and TRBJ1-2; tentatively, D is TRBD1 (5 bases). The CDR3 is 14 amino acids. Trimming took 2 bases from V and 3 from J, leaving 11 bases between them. Germline V gene data show CDR1 as SGHDT and CDR2 as YYEEEE. This CDR3 reads CASSFWGSDYGYTF. The DNA for the CDR3 is TGTGCCAGCAGCTTCTGGGGCAGTGACTATGGCTACACCTTC.

The chain carries TRBV5-1 and TRBJ1-6; D unresolved. The ends were cut back, 2 bases at V and 7 bases at J, with 13 bases in the middle. Per germline, CDR1 SGHRS and CDR2 YFSETQ. The CDR3 covers 15 residues. As DNA, the CDR3 is TGCGCCAGCAGCTTACCGTCGGGAGACAATTCACCCCTCCACTTT. Its protein is CASSLPSGDNSPLHF.

The V call is TRBV7-8, the J call TRBJ1-3, with a tentative D call TRBD1 (5 bases). Trimming left V 4 bases short and J 0 bases short, with 7 bases between. Germline V gives CDR1 SGHVS, CDR2 FQNEAQ. This CDR3 region has 14 residues. The CDR3 DNA follows: TGTGCCAGCAGCTGGGGACTCTCTGGAAACACCATATATTTT. Protein: CASSWGLSGNTIYF.

This chain uses TRBV7-2 with TRBJ1-1; D is possibly TRBD1 (6 bases). The CDR3 runs to 14 residues. V lost 1 base, J lost 11 bases, and 17 bases lay in between. The germline gives CDR1 SGHTA, CDR2 FQGNSA. The CDR3 is CASSLGGGATGAFF. CDR3 DNA: TGTGCCAGCAGCTTAGGGGGGGGCGCGACGGGCGCTTTCTTT.

The chain is built from TRBV5-1 and TRBJ2-7; D is perhaps TRBD1 (5 bases). CDR1 is SGHRS, CDR2 YFSETQ, per germline. The CDR3 sequence is 13 residues long. V lost 1 base and J 3 bases, leaving 8 bases between the germline ends. The CDR3 protein is CASSLQDSYEQYF. In DNA, the CDR3 is TGCGCCAGCAGCTTGCAAGACAGCTACGAGCAGTACTTC.

The V and J genes are TRBV18 and TRBJ1-5; possible D gene TRBD1, 6 bases. The CDR3 is made up of 14 amino acids. V lost 3 bases, J lost 4 bases, and 10 bases lay in between. Germline loops: CDR1 KGHSH, CDR2 LQKENI. The chain's CDR3 is CASSPSGENQPQHF. The CDR3 DNA reads as TGTGCCAGCTCACCTTCAGGGGAGAATCAGCCCCAGCATTTT. Full variable domain (outside the CDR3, taken from reference TRBV18 and TRBJ1-5): NAGVMQNPRHLVRRRGQEARLRCSPMKGHSHVYWYRQLPEEGLKFMVYLQKENIIDESGMPKERFSAEFPKEGPSILRIQQVVRGDSAAYFCASSPSGENQPQHFGDGTRLSIL.

The chain is built from TRBV18 and TRBJ2-1; no clear D gene. The CDR3 totals 12 residues. The germline V gene has CDR1 KGHSH and CDR2 LQKENI. V was shortened by 3 bases and J by 8 bases, with 8 bases between the two germline ends. The CDR3 DNA reads as TGTGCCAGCTCACCCGCAAGAGATGAGCAGTTCTTC. Protein sequence: CASSPARDEQFF.

This clone was recorded once. The rearrangement joins TRBV5-1 to TRBJ1-1; the D gene is possibly TRBD1 (5 bases). Germline V gives CDR1 SGHRS, CDR2 YFSETQ. The CDR3 extends over 13 amino acids. Trimming stripped 4 bases from V and 3 bases from J, with 10 bases between. The CDR3 is CASSRRGDTEAFF. The CDR3 coding sequence is TGCGCCAGCAGCCGGCGGGGGGACACTGAAGCTTTCTTT.

In nucleotides, the CDR3 is TGTGCCAGCATTCGGCAAGGGGCGGATGAGCAGTTCTTC. This gives the protein CASIRQGADEQFF. The rearrangement links TRBV2 to TRBJ2-1; TRBD1 might be the D (5 bases). The germline V gene encodes CDR1 SNHLY and CDR2 FYNNEI. V was clipped by 7 bases and J by 8 bases, with 15 bases between them. This CDR3 contains 13 residues.

This clone was observed a handful of times. The chain is built from TRBV6-4 and TRBJ2-7; 12 bases line up with TRBD2. CDR1 is MRHNA and CDR2 is SNTAGT in the germline V gene. This CDR3 comprises 16 residues. Trimming took 5 bases from V and 1 from J; bases not matched to a gene: 6. The CDR3: CASSRTSGVFSYEQYF. The CDR3 nucleotides are TGTGCCAGCAGTAGGACTAGCGGGGTATTTTCCTACGAGCAGTACTTC.

For this clone: One end of the junction does not line up with germline, which may come from a read error. The gene calls are TRBV18 and TRBJ2-4; TRBD1 aligns across 9 bases. The length of the CDR3 is 12 residues. Germline assignment: CDR1 KGHSH and CDR2 LQKENI. For the CDR3, the DNA is TGTGCCAGCTCTCACTCCGGACAGGGGTCGTCCTTC. Residues: CASSHSGQGSSF.

J is TRBJ2-7 and V is TRBV9; no definite D call. The CDR3 is 14 amino acids. The germline V gene has CDR1 SGDLS and CDR2 YYNGEE. Trimming cost V 0 bases and J 0 bases, with 7 bases left between them. The CDR3 DNA follows: TGTGCCAGCAGCGTAGGAGTCGTCTCCTACGAGCAGTACTTC. This encodes CASSVGVVSYEQYF.

V usage is TRBV5-1 and J usage is TRBJ2-7; 13 bases agree with TRBD2. The CDR3 is made up of 15 amino acids. CDR1 is SGHRS, CDR2 YFSETQ, per germline. V lost 3 bases and J lost 3; bases outside the gene matches: 3. This CDR3 is CASSSGLAGNYEQYF. The CDR3 bases are TGCGCCAGCAGCTCGGGACTAGCGGGAAACTACGAGCAGTACTTC.

V usage is TRBV6-5 and J usage is TRBJ1-5; D call uncertain. The CDR3 extends over 15 amino acids. CDR1 MNHEY and CDR2 SVGAGI come from the germline V gene. V lost 0 bases and J 0 bases, leaving 6 bases between the germline ends. CDR3 residues: CASSYSRDSNQPQHF. DNA for the CDR3: TGTGCCAGCAGTTACTCGAGGGATAGCAATCAGCCCCAGCATTTT.

The V and J genes are TRBV5-1 and TRBJ1-2, with TRBD1 matching over 9 bases. V shed 4 bases and J 5 bases; nucleotides not matched to a gene: 3. This CDR3 is built from 13 residues. Germline CDR1 SGHRS, CDR2 YFSETQ. In nucleotides, the CDR3 is TGCGCCAGCAGCCCTGACAGGGGGTATGGCTACACCTTC. Translating it yields CASSPDRGYGYTF.

This chain joins TRBV5-1 and TRBJ2-7; tentatively, D is TRBD1 (6 bases). Trimming cost V 0 bases and J 7 bases, with 17 bases left between them. The CDR3 is 15 amino acids. In germline, CDR1 is SGHRS, CDR2 YFSETQ. CDR3 region: CASSLGSTGIGEQYF. CDR3 in DNA: TGCGCCAGCAGCTTGGGATCAACAGGGATTGGTGAGCAGTACTTC.

This clone was seen just once. V gene TRBV19 combines with J gene TRBJ1-6, with D perhaps matching TRBD1 (6 bases). Trimming removed 6 bases from V and 2 bases from J, with 11 bases in between. CDR3 length: 15 residues. Germline CDR1 and CDR2: LNHDA and SQIVND (reference sequence). CDR3 loop: CASSINRAYNSPLHF. The CDR3 nucleotides are TGTGCCAGTAGCATCAACAGGGCCTATAATTCACCCCTCCACTTT.

V gene TRBV7-3 combines with J gene TRBJ2-2, with a weak D call TRBD2 (5 bases). Looked up from germline, CDR1 is SGHTA and CDR2 is FQGTGA. V lost 0 bases and J lost 7, with 6 bases in between. This CDR3 comprises 13 residues. The CDR3 region is CASSLTAGGELFF. The CDR3 bases are TGTGCCAGCAGCTTAACGGCGGGCGGGGAGCTGTTTTTT.

The chain employs TRBV10-2 and TRBJ1-1; possibly TRBD1 for D (5 bases). In germline, CDR1 is WSHSY, CDR2 SAAADI. With 3 bases removed from V and 5 bases from J, the gap between germline ends came to 19 bases. This CDR3 is built from 16 residues. The CDR3 region is CASSDGGGGHKTEAFF. The DNA for the CDR3 is TGCGCCAGCAGTGATGGCGGGGGGGGTCATAAAACTGAAGCTTTCTTT.

This clone was picked up one time. The junction departs from the called germline gene at one end, perhaps through a read error. The rearrangement joins TRBV7-7 to TRBJ2-5; D not resolved. Per germline, CDR1 SSHAT and CDR2 FNYEAQ (reference sequence). CDR3 size: 13 residues. The CDR3 is CASSTGFQETQYF. The CDR3, as DNA: TGTGCTAGCAGCACCGGGTTTCAAGAGACCCAGTACTTC.